Listed below are T cell receptor beta chains from one sample, sequenced in a study of regulatory T cells in long-lasting Graves disease. TCRdb fed the multiplex PCR reads into MiXCR, producing one record per CDR3 protein. The sample gives 300,000 to 400,000 distinct CDR3 sequences, around 15% of which show up once; 20% to 25% is in the top ten. The source was peripheral blood mononuclear cells (PBMCs), collected at new diagnosis, from a patient treated with antithyroid drugs. These receptors came from a female donor with Graves disease. Both conserved end residues are part of each CDR3. Fields, in order: D gene, V gene, CDR3 length, J gene, clone size, CDR3 DNA, CDR3 protein. The D gene is left open where the match is weak. A row's size may be missing; if present it is once, few, many or a size class.

-	TRBV28	16	TRBJ1-3	many	TGTGCCAGCAGAGTCGCCTTAGGGGGACAAGGAAACACCATATATTTT	CASRVALGGQGNTIYF
-	TRBV27	12	TRBJ1-2	-	TGTGCCAGCAGTTTAGGGGGTACCCACTACACCTTC	CASSLGGTHYTF
-	TRBV5-1	15	TRBJ1-4	-	TGCGCCAGCAGCCCTCAGCGTACAACTAATGAAAAACTGTTTTTT	CASSPQRTTNEKLFF
-	TRBV3-1	13	TRBJ2-1	few	TGTGCCAGCAGCCAAGCTTTGCGGGACGAGCAGTTCTTC	CASSQALRDEQFF
-	TRBV6-2/TRBV6-3	15	TRBJ2-3	many	TGTGCCAGCAGTTCCCACCGGGAGCACACAGATACGCAGTATTTT	CASSSHREHTDTQYF
-	TRBV12-3/TRBV12-4	14	TRBJ2-6	many	TGTGCCAGCAGTTTTGATACTGGGGCCAACGTCCTGACTTTC	CASSFDTGANVLTF
-	TRBV20-1	13	TRBJ2-2	few	TGCAGTGCTAGTAAGGCTAACACCGGGGAGCTGTTTTTT	CSASKANTGELFF
TRBD1	TRBV7-3	13	TRBJ1-1	many	TGTGCCAGCAGCTTTACAGGGGATCGGGAAGCTTTCTTT	CASSFTGDREAFF
-	TRBV30	13	TRBJ1-5	many	TGTGCCTGGAGTGGTGTGGGATTTCAGCCCCAGCATTTT	CAWSGVGFQPQHF
TRBD2	TRBV4-3	16	TRBJ2-3	many	TGCGCCAGCAGCCAAGGAGCGGGAGGGAGGAAAGATACGCAGTATTTT	CASSQGAGGRKDTQYF
-	TRBV30	15	TRBJ1-3	many	TGTGCCTGGAGTGTACAAGGGTCCTCTGGAAACACCATATATTTT	CAWSVQGSSGNTIYF
TRBD1	TRBV2	14	TRBJ1-4	many	TGTGCCAGCAGGGGACAGGCTAATAATGAAAAACTGTTTTTT	CASRGQANNEKLFF
-	TRBV5-1	15	TRBJ1-1	-	TGCGCCAGCAGCTTCGAGGTGGGAAGAAACACTGAAGCTTTCTTT	CASSFEVGRNTEAFF
-	TRBV9	19	TRBJ1-2	many	TGTGCCAGCAGCGCGCAAACCGGGAGAGAACCCCAGGGTAACTATGGCTACACCTTC	CASSAQTGREPQGNYGYTF
TRBD1	TRBV18	14	TRBJ2-7	-	TGTGCCAGCTCACCGGGACAGGGACCTCTCGAGCAGTACTTC	CASSPGQGPLEQYF
-	TRBV3-1	12	TRBJ1-1	many	TGTGCCAGCAGACAGGGACCGAGTGAAGCTTTCTTT	CASRQGPSEAFF
TRBD1	TRBV12-3/TRBV12-4	16	TRBJ1-2	-	TGTGCCAGCAGCTCCCCAGGGGGAGGGAGGGGTTATGGCTACACCTTC	CASSSPGGGRGYGYTF
TRBD1	TRBV7-7	14	TRBJ2-5	many	TGTGCCAGCAGCTCCGGGACAGGGGAGGAGACCCAGTACTTC	CASSSGTGEETQYF
-	TRBV6-4	17	TRBJ1-2	-	TGTGCCAGCAGGCCCGGTAGCCTGGGGGCTAACGGCTATGGCTACACCTTC	CASRPGSLGANGYGYTF
-	TRBV6-5	15	TRBJ2-7	many	TGTGCCAGCAGTTACCGGGACCAGCCAGGGGACGAGCAGTACTTC	CASSYRDQPGDEQYF
-	TRBV6-1	16	TRBJ1-1	many	TGTGCCAGCAGTCAGACTTTTGGGGAGGGGGGCACTGAAGCTTTCTTT	CASSQTFGEGGTEAFF
-	TRBV18	15	TRBJ2-1	few	TGTGCCAGCTTCACCCTCCGGGGGCGGAGGAATGAGCAGTTCTTC	CASFTLRGRRNEQFF
-	TRBV11-2	17	TRBJ2-1	many	TGTGCCAGCAGCCCAAAAACCCTCCCAGGGGGGGGGCATGAGCAGTTCTTC	CASSPKTLPGGGHEQFF
-	TRBV6-1	15	TRBJ2-7	many	TGTGCCAGCAGTCCTGGGCGGGGTGGCACCTACGAGCAGTACTTC	CASSPGRGGTYEQYF
TRBD2	TRBV7-2	17	TRBJ2-3	-	TGTGCCAGCAGCTTCCGACTAGCGGGGGTGAGCACAGATACGCAGTATTTT	CASSFRLAGVSTDTQYF
TRBD2	TRBV29-1	12	TRBJ2-3	-	TGCAGCGTCCCCCGGGGGGTGGATACGCAGTATTTT	CSVPRGVDTQYF
-	TRBV30	13	TRBJ2-2	many	TGTGCCTGGAGTAGGGTTGGGGCCGGGGAGCTGTTTTTT	CAWSRVGAGELFF
-	TRBV29-1	10	TRBJ1-3	-	TGCGGAGTGGGCGGAAACACCATATATTTT	CGVGGNTIYF
TRBD2	TRBV2	15	TRBJ2-2	many	TGTGCCAGCAGGGGGACTAGCGGGAAAATCGGGGAGCTGTTTTTT	CASRGTSGKIGELFF
-	TRBV19	14	TRBJ2-2	-	TGTGCCAGTAGTATTCAGTCGAACACCGGGGAGCTGTTTTTT	CASSIQSNTGELFF
-	TRBV20-1	14	TRBJ1-1	-	TGCAGTGCTAGAGATTGGGGGACTAACACTGAAGCTTTCTTT	CSARDWGTNTEAFF
-	TRBV10-3	15	TRBJ1-1	many	TGTGCCATCAGTGAGTCGGGAAGGGATGTGACTGAAGCTTTCTTT	CAISESGRDVTEAFF
TRBD2	TRBV30	15	TRBJ2-2	few	TGTGCCTGGATGGGACTAGCAACGAACACCGGGGAGCTGTTTTTT	CAWMGLATNTGELFF
-	TRBV20-1	14	TRBJ2-1	-	TGCAGTGCTAGAGATTACTCCTCCTACAATGAGCAGTTCTTC	CSARDYSSYNEQFF
-	TRBV7-2	12	TRBJ2-4	many	TGTGCCAGCAGCTTTTCCGGGGGATTGGAGTACTTC	CASSFSGGLEYF
TRBD1	TRBV10-1	14	TRBJ1-1	few	TGCGCCAGCAGCGGGGACAGACTGAACACTGAAGCTTTCTTT	CASSGDRLNTEAFF
-	TRBV28	14	TRBJ1-5	many	TGTGCCAGCGGGGGACGGGGGGACGGTCAGCCCCAGCATTTT	CASGGRGDGQPQHF
TRBD2	TRBV4-1	18	TRBJ2-7	-	TGCGCCAGCAGCCACCGCTCTCCGGCGCGGACTAGCTCCTACGAGCAGTACTTC	CASSHRSPARTSSYEQYF
TRBD1	TRBV27	14	TRBJ2-7	many	TGTGCCAGCAGTTTCGCCGGACAGGGCGACGAGCAGTACTTC	CASSFAGQGDEQYF
-	TRBV20-1	14	TRBJ2-3	many	TGCAGTGCTTCCCCGCCCGAGGTCACAGATACGCAGTATTTT	CSASPPEVTDTQYF
-	TRBV15	13	TRBJ1-5	many	TGTGCCACCAGCAGAGATCTGAGGGAGCCCCAGCATTTT	CATSRDLREPQHF
TRBD1	TRBV15	17	TRBJ1-5	many	TGTGCCACCAGCAGGGGGACAGGGAATTTCGGCAATCAGCCCCAGCATTTT	CATSRGTGNFGNQPQHF
-	TRBV4-1	15	TRBJ1-6	many	TGCGCCAGCAGCCAAGGTCAGGGATTCAATTCACCCCTCCACTTT	CASSQGQGFNSPLHF
-	TRBV10-3	12	TRBJ2-1	many	TGTGCCATCAGTGAGTCCTCGAATGAGCAGTTCTTC	CAISESSNEQFF
TRBD2	TRBV28	15	TRBJ2-5	many	TGTGCCAGCAGGAGCGAGGGACTAGCACAAGAGACCCAGTACTTC	CASRSEGLAQETQYF
-	TRBV13	13	TRBJ1-1	-	TGTGCCAGCAGCTTGATCGGAGACACTGAAGCTTTCTTT	CASSLIGDTEAFF
-	TRBV24-1	11	TRBJ2-2	few	TGTGCCACCAGGGGGGCCGGGGAGCTGTTTTTT	CATRGAGELFF
-	TRBV28	14	TRBJ2-1	-	TGTGCCAGCAGACATGGGGAGTTGAACAATGAGCAGTTCTTC	CASRHGELNNEQFF
TRBD2	TRBV4-1	16	TRBJ2-1	-	TGCGCCAGCGGACCTACTAGCGGGGGGCCATACAATGAGCAGTTCTTC	CASGPTSGGPYNEQFF
TRBD2	TRBV9	16	TRBJ2-7	many	TGTGCCAGCAGCGTAGCACCCGGACTAGCGGGAGGCGAGCAGTACTTC	CASSVAPGLAGGEQYF
-	TRBV9	17	TRBJ2-2	many	TGTGCCAGCAGCGTAGAGGGGGTGTTAGCTGGGACCGGGGAGCTGTTTTTT	CASSVEGVLAGTGELFF
-	TRBV12-3/TRBV12-4	14	TRBJ1-1	-	TGTGCCAGCAGTTTGGGGGGGAGCGGCACTGAAGCTTTCTTT	CASSLGGSGTEAFF
-	TRBV11-2	17	TRBJ1-2	many	TGTGCCAGCAGCTCCTTACAGCGACTTAAGGGGGACTATGGCTACACCTTC	CASSSLQRLKGDYGYTF
TRBD1	TRBV12-3/TRBV12-4	16	TRBJ1-3	many	TGTGCCAGCAGTTTCGAGAGGGGGCTTTCTGGAAACACCATATATTTT	CASSFERGLSGNTIYF
-	TRBV15	14	TRBJ1-4	-	TGTGCCACCAGCAGAGTTCGGTCGACAGAAAAACTGTTTTTT	CATSRVRSTEKLFF